This T cell receptor (beta chain) came from a study of blood T cell repertoires in COVID-19. Study-wide background: Acute and convalescent COVID-19 samples came from the United States, Italy and Spain. PBMCs, B-cell-depleted T cells, or T cells provided the cDNA or gDNA that made up the material.

Data came from immunoSEQ multiplex PCR; TCRdb stores just in-frame clones and leaves some out. There are 180,000 or so clones in the sample; over 80% occur only once, and over 10% lies in the top ten. The sequence was collected from an older woman who had recovered from COVID-19. Sequencing was performed on PBMCs or T cells enriched from blood (not recorded which).

CDR3 sequence: CASSLGTSGGYNEQFF. As DNA, the CDR3 is TGTGCCAGCAGCTTAGGGACTAGCGGGGGCTACAATGAGCAGTTCTTC. The rearrangement joins TRBV7-2 to TRBJ2-1, with 13 bases that match TRBD2. The CDR3 loop spans 16 amino acids. Germline values: CDR1 SGHTA, CDR2 FQGNSA. After removal of 1 base from V and 3 bases from J, the junction contained 0 bases not matched to a gene.